The sequence of this T cell receptor beta chain was determined in a study of T cells in Graves' hyperthyroidism and ophthalmopathy. At the level of the study: Peripheral blood draws took place at initial diagnosis, ahead of any treatment. Study-wide results and limits: Most clonotypes that expanded in the thyroid above 0.001 also showed up in blood. The model predicted ophthalmopathy a median roughly six months before onset.

There were TCR beta CDR3 regions amplified from RNA transcripts. With the HTBI primer set, the TCR CDR3 went through a first round of RT-PCR. MiXCR was run by TCRdb on the multiplex PCR reads, yielding one entry per CDR3 protein. Found here are roughly 500,000 distinct CDR3 sequences, around a quarter of them singletons; the top ten hold 10% to 12%. In germline, CDR1 is DFQATT, CDR2 SNEGSKA (reference sequence). The CDR3 runs to 17 residues. V lost 3 bases and J lost 2; bases outside the gene matches: 12. With duration under 3 months, ophthalmopathy was active: Clinical Activity Score at least 3, NOSPECS at least 4. This clonotype has a count of ten or more. Its target is unknown.

The chain couples TRBV20-1 to TRBJ2-7; 11 bases are a match to TRBD1. What was sequenced was blood. The source of this sequence is a woman aged 30 to 39 with Graves' ophthalmopathy. DNA of the CDR3: TGCAGTGCTAGGTGGACAGGGGGCGCGTGGGACACCTACGAGCAGTACTTC. It specifies CSARWTGGAWDTYEQYF.